This T cell receptor (beta chain) was captured in a study of CD8 T cells in ankylosing spondylitis. The study, taken as a whole, reports: Those disease-linked clones were CD8+; they were also relatively rare in peripheral blood. A motif of roughly eight highly homologous TCR beta variants was seen as apparently characteristic of ankylosing spondylitis blood.

One entry per CDR3 protein results from TCRdb running MiXCR on the 5' RACE reads. This sample has some 71,000 distinct CDR3 sequences; under 5.5% occur once, and the top ten carry 2% to 2.5%. This clonotype was seen ten or more times. Its antigen is undetermined. Looked up from germline, CDR1 is SEHNR and CDR2 is FQNEAQ (reference sequence). The CDR3 covers 12 residues. Trimming left V 4 bases short and J 5 bases short, with 6 bases between. The specimen was blood, either unsorted or a sorted T cell fraction (not recorded which). The chain is built from TRBV7-9 and TRBJ1-5; D is undetermined. The receptor comes from a male donor with ankylosing spondylitis or in good health (not recorded which). The CDR3 nucleotides read TGTGCCAGCAGCTACGACGATCAGCCCCAGCATTTT. Translating it yields CASSYDDQPQHF.